The rows below give T cell receptor beta chains drawn from one sample of a study of brain T cells in children with intractable seizures. Assay: immunoSEQ multiplex PCR; the TCRdb copy retains only in-frame clones and omits some. This table holds 65,000 to 85,000 clones, just over 90% found once. The sample in question was peripheral blood, obtained at surgery. The receptor set was obtained from a boy under two years old with tuberous sclerosis and intractable seizures. Each CDR3 is given with its conserved first and last residue. Fields, in order: V gene, D gene, J gene, clone size, CDR3 protein, CDR3 DNA. A D gene is named only where the DNA matches it firmly. The size entry is marked missing in some rows and otherwise reads once, few, many or a size class.

TRBV9	TRBD1	TRBJ2-3	NA	CASSAPSTGLGADTQYF	TGTGCCAGCAGCGCCCCTTCGACAGGGCTTGGCGCAGATACGCAGTATTTT
TRBV30	TRBD1	TRBJ2-2	NA	CAWSTGQGSTGELFF	TGTGCCTGGAGTACGGGACAGGGTAGCACCGGGGAGCTGTTTTTT
TRBV27	TRBD1	TRBJ2-1	NA	CASSSSMTGDNEQFF	TGTGCCAGCAGTTCCTCAATGACAGGGGACAATGAGCAGTTCTTC
TRBV5-1	NA	TRBJ2-1	NA	CASSGAFYNEQFF	TGCGCCAGCTCAGGGGCTTTCTACAATGAGCAGTTCTTC
TRBV2	NA	TRBJ2-7	NA	CASSVAGTTSYEQYF	TGTGCCAGCAGTGTAGCCGGGACAACTTCCTACGAGCAGTACTTC
TRBV5-6	NA	TRBJ1-5	NA	CASSFFWSNGDQPQHF	TGTGCCAGCAGCTTCTTTTGGTCCAACGGGGATCAGCCCCAGCATTTT
TRBV2	NA	TRBJ1-3	NA	CASSDRASGNTIYF	TGTGCCAGCAGTGACAGGGCCTCGGGAAACACCATATATTTT
TRBV2	TRBD2	TRBJ2-7	NA	CASRGGVSEQYF	TGTGCCAGCAGGGGAGGGGTTAGCGAGCAGTACTTC
TRBV14	NA	TRBJ1-1	NA	CASSPRRGVIGADTEAFF	TGTGCCAGCAGCCCCCGGCGGGGGGTGATTGGTGCGGACACTGAAGCTTTCTTT
TRBV7-9	NA	TRBJ1-1	NA	CASSLPSTGTLNTEAFF	TGTGCCAGCAGCTTACCATCCACCGGGACCCTGAACACTGAAGCTTTCTTT
TRBV5-1	NA	TRBJ2-5	NA	CASSFQETQYF	TGCGCCAGCAGCTTCCAAGAGACCCAGTACTTC
TRBV7-2	NA	TRBJ2-2	NA	CASSLGGLGTGELFF	TGTGCCAGCAGCTTAGGGGGGCTTGGCACCGGGGAGCTGTTTTTT
TRBV19	TRBD1	TRBJ1-4	NA	CASRTGGSTGEEKLFF	TGTGCCAGTAGGACAGGGGGATCTACCGGTGAGGAAAAACTGTTTTTT
TRBV9	TRBD2	TRBJ2-1	NA	CASSFSGGRYEQFF	TGTGCCAGCAGCTTTAGCGGGGGGAGGTATGAGCAGTTCTTC
TRBV7-7	NA	TRBJ1-5	few	CASSPRTYRERKDSNQPQHF	TGTGCTAGCAGTCCAAGGACCTACAGAGAAAGGAAGGATAGCAATCAGCCCCAGCATTTT
TRBV18	NA	TRBJ1-6	NA	CATGDRPHNSPLHF	TGTGCCACCGGAGACAGGCCCCATAATTCACCCCTCCACTTT
TRBV7-2	NA	TRBJ1-6	NA	CASSLADEIAPLHF	TGTGCCAGCAGCTTGGCGGACGAAATCGCACCCCTCCACTTT
TRBV7-9	NA	TRBJ2-3	NA	CASSLLWLFTDTQYF	TGTGCCAGCAGCTTACTTTGGCTTTTCACAGATACGCAGTATTTT
TRBV6-5	TRBD1	TRBJ1-6	NA	CASHTRDSDSPLHF	TGTGCCAGCCATACACGGGACAGCGATTCACCCCTCCACTTT
TRBV6-6	NA	TRBJ2-7	NA	CASSPASYEQYF	TGTGCCAGCAGTCCCGCGTCCTACGAGCAGTACTTC
TRBV2	TRBD1	TRBJ1-2	NA	CASQDRGQYGYTF	TGTGCCAGCCAGGACAGGGGGCAATATGGCTACACCTTC
TRBV30	TRBD2	TRBJ2-3	NA	CAWTTSGRTDTQYF	TGTGCCTGGACGACTAGCGGGAGGACAGATACGCAGTATTTT
TRBV9	NA	TRBJ2-2	NA	CASSAGKGQTNTGELFF	TGTGCCAGCAGCGCTGGAAAGGGGCAGACGAACACCGGGGAGCTGTTTTTT
TRBV30	NA	TRBJ2-7	NA	CAWSGYYEQYF	TGTGCCTGGAGTGGGTATTACGAGCAGTACTTC
TRBV25-1	TRBD1	TRBJ2-2	NA	CASSERGTGNAGELFF	TGTGCCAGCAGTGAAAGGGGGACAGGGAACGCCGGGGAGCTGTTTTTT
TRBV19	NA	TRBJ2-1	NA	CASSAGYLYEQFF	TGTGCCAGTAGTGCCGGGTATCTCTATGAGCAGTTCTTC
TRBV3-1/TRBV3-2	TRBD1	TRBJ1-2	NA	CASSQGGGAVYGYTF	TGTGCCAGCAGCCAGGGAGGGGGCGCGGTATATGGCTACACCTTC
TRBV11-3	NA	TRBJ1-1	NA	CASSFRENTEAFF	TGTGCCAGCAGCTTTCGGGAGAACACTGAAGCTTTCTTT
TRBV2	NA	TRBJ2-7	NA	CATNPRDKPSYEQYF	TGTGCCACCAACCCCCGGGACAAGCCCTCCTACGAGCAGTACTTC
TRBV19	NA	TRBJ1-1	NA	CASSVGGPLGNTEAFF	TGTGCCAGTTCTGTTGGGGGACCGCTCGGCAACACTGAAGCTTTCTTT
TRBV6-5	NA	TRBJ2-5	NA	CASSTDFGVETQYF	TGTGCCAGCAGTACAGATTTTGGGGTGGAGACCCAGTACTTC
TRBV3-1/TRBV3-2	NA	TRBJ2-7	NA	CASSQVPWTDDEQYF	TGTGCCAGCAGCCAAGTTCCCTGGACAGACGACGAGCAGTACTTC
TRBV6-6	TRBD1	TRBJ1-2	NA	CASSGTVYGYTF	TGTGCCAGCAGTGGGACAGTCTATGGCTACACCTTC
TRBV6-6	TRBD1	TRBJ1-6	NA	CASRSGQGNSPLHF	TGTGCCAGCAGGTCTGGACAGGGAAATTCACCCCTCCACTTT
TRBV19	NA	TRBJ2-7	NA	CASSKDNRVHEQYF	TGTGCCAGTAGTAAAGATAACAGGGTCCACGAGCAGTACTTC
TRBV29-1	NA	TRBJ1-1	NA	CSVEVPQAHTEAFF	TGCAGCGTTGAGGTTCCCCAGGCCCACACTGAAGCTTTCTTT
TRBV7-2	NA	TRBJ2-3	NA	CASSLASPGAFPDTQYF	TGTGCCAGCAGCTTAGCCAGTCCGGGAGCTTTCCCAGATACGCAGTATTTT
TRBV6-5	NA	TRBJ1-4	once	CASSTDHRGYEKLFF	TGTGCCAGCAGTACGGACCATCGAGGATATGAAAAACTGTTTTTT
TRBV19	NA	TRBJ2-3	NA	CASSRPGDGNTQYF	TGTGCCAGTAGTAGGCCAGGAGATGGAAATACGCAGTATTTT
TRBV5-8	NA	TRBJ2-7	NA	CASSYKTYEQYF	TGTGCCAGCAGCTACAAAACCTACGAGCAGTACTTC
TRBV5-6	NA	TRBJ1-2	NA	CASSLQGANYGYTF	TGTGCCAGCAGCTTGCAGGGAGCGAACTATGGCTACACCTTC
TRBV7-8	NA	TRBJ1-1	NA	CASSLAPQSRAFF	TGTGCCAGCAGCTTAGCCCCCCAGTCGCGCGCTTTCTTT
TRBV10-3	NA	TRBJ1-1	NA	CAIRYRVLLSTEAFF	TGTGCCATCAGGTACAGGGTCCTCTTGAGCACTGAAGCTTTCTTT
TRBV19	TRBD1	TRBJ1-1	NA	CASSRSTGTNTEAFF	TGTGCCAGTAGTAGGTCGACAGGGACGAACACTGAAGCTTTCTTT
TRBV29-1	TRBD2	TRBJ2-7	NA	CSAHLAGEQYF	TGCAGCGCACACCTAGCGGGCGAGCAGTACTTC
TRBV6-5	NA	TRBJ2-7	NA	CASSYSRGYEQYF	TGTGCCAGCAGTTACTCAAGAGGATACGAGCAGTACTTC
TRBV2	TRBD2	TRBJ2-3	NA	CASSEVLAGPWNTQYF	TGTGCCAGCAGTGAAGTACTAGCGGGACCTTGGAATACGCAGTATTTT
TRBV9	TRBD1	TRBJ2-1	NA	CASSPGTTGAFTYNEQFF	TGTGCCAGCAGTCCCGGGACAACAGGGGCGTTTACCTACAATGAGCAGTTCTTC
TRBV6-6	NA	TRBJ2-3	NA	CASGRGSTDTQYF	TGTGCCAGCGGTAGGGGAAGCACAGATACGCAGTATTTT
TRBV27	TRBD2	TRBJ2-5	NA	CASSLLAGGETQYF	TGTGCCAGCAGTTTATTGGCGGGGGGGGAGACCCAGTACTTC
TRBV11-3	NA	TRBJ2-1	NA	CASSLESGDEQFF	TGTGCCAGCAGCTTAGAATCCGGAGATGAGCAGTTCTTC
TRBV2	TRBD2	TRBJ2-7	NA	CASSGLAGDSEQYF	TGTGCCAGCAGTGGGCTAGCGGGGGATTCCGAGCAGTACTTC